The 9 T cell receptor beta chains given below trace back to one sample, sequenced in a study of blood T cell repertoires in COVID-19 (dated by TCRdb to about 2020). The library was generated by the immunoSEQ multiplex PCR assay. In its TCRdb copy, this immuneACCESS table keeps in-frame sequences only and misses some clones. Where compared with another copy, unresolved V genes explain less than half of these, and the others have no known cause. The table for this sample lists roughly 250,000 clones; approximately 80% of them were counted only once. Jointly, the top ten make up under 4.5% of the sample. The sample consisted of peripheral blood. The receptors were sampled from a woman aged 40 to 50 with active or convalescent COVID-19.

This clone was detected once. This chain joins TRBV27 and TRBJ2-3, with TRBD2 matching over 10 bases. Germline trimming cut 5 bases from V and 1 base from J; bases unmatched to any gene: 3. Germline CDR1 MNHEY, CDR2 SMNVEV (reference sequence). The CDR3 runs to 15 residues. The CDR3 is CASSGGLAGTDTQYF. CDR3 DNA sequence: TGTGCCAGCAGTGGCGGACTAGCGGGCACAGATACGCAGTATTTT.

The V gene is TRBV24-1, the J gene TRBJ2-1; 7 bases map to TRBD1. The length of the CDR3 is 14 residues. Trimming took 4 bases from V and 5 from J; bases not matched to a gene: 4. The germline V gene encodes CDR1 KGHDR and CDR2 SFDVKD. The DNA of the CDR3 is TGTGCCACCAGTGACCCCGGGACAGACAATGAGCAGTTCTTC. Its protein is CATSDPGTDNEQFF.

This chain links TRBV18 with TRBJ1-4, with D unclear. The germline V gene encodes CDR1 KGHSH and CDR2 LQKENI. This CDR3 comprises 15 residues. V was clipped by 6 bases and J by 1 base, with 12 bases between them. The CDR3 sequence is CASSSYGGTNEKLFF. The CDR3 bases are TGTGCCAGCTCGTCCTACGGTGGAACTAATGAAAAACTGTTTTTT.

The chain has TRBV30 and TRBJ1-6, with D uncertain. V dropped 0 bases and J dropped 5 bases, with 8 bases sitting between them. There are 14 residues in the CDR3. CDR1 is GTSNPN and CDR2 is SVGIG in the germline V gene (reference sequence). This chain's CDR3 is CAWSVAGNNSPLHF. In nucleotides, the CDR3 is TGTGCCTGGAGTGTGGCGGGGAATAATTCACCCCTCCACTTT.

CDR3 DNA: TGTGCCAGCAGCGAGAACAGGGGGCAGTACAATGAGCAGTTCTTC. Translated, it gives CASSENRGQYNEQFF. V and J are TRBV11-3 and TRBJ2-1; 9 nucleotides match TRBD1. CDR1 and CDR2 from the germline V gene are SGHNT and YENEEA. The CDR3 extends over 15 amino acids. V gave up 5 bases and J gave up 4 bases; unmatched junction bases: 6.

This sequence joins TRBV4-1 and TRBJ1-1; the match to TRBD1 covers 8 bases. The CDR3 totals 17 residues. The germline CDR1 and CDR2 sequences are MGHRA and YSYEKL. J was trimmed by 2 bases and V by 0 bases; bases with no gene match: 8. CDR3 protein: CASSQEPQGGLNTEAFF. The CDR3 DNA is TGCGCCAGCAGCCAAGAACCACAGGGGGGTTTAAACACTGAAGCTTTCTTT.

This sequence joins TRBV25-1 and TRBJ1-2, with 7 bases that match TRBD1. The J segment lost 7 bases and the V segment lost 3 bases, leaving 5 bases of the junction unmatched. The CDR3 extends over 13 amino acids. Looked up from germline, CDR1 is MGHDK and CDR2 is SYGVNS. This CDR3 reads CASSDKGGGGYTF. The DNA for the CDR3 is TGTGCCAGCAGTGATAAAGGGGGCGGTGGCTACACCTTC.

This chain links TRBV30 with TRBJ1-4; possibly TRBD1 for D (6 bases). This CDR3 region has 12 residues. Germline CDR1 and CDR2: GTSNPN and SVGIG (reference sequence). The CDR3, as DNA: TGTGCACAGGGCCAAGGTTCTGAAAAACTGTTTTTT. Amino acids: CAQGQGSEKLFF.

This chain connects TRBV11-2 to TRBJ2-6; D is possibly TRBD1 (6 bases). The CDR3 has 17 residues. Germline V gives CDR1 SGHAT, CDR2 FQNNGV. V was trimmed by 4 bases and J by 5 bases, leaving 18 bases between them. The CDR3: CASSSRTAVSRANVLTF. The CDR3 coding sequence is TGTGCCAGCAGCTCTCGGACAGCCGTCTCGAGGGCCAACGTCCTGACTTTC. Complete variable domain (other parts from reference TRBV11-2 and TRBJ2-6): EAGVAQSPRYKIIEKRQSVAFWCNPISGHATLYWYQQILGQGPKLLIQFQNNGVVDDSQLPKDRFSAERLKGVDSTLKIQPAKLEDSAVYLCASSSRTAVSRANVLTFGAGSRLTVL.